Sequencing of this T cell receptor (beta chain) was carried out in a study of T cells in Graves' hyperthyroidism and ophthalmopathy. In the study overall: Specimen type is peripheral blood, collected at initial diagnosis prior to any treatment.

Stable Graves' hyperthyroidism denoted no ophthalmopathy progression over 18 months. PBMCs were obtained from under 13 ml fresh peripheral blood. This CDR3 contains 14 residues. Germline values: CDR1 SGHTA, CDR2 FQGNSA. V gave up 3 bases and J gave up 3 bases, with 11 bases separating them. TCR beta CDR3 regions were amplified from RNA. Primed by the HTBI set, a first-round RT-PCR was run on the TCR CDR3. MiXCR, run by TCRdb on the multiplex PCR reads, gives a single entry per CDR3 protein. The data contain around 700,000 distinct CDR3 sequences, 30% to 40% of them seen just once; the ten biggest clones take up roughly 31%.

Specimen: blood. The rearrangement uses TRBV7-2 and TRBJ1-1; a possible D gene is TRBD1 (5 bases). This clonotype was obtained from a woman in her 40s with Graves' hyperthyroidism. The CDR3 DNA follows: TGTGCCAGCAGCTTGTTGGGGGGGGACACTGAAGCTTTCTTT. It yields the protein CASSLLGGDTEAFF.